The clone carrying this TCR beta chain was found a few times. Its target is not known. The data were taken from a study of human T cells and chemical hapten exposure. Study conclusions and caveats: The study found that DPC sensitization did not change TCRs above 1 in 1000 frequency.

The germline gives CDR1 SQVTM, CDR2 ANQGSEA. CDR3 length: 14 residues. V was cut by 4 bases and J by 0 bases, with 11 bases left in between. Stated time point: pre-sensitization, week 0. Treatment indicated: therapeutic diphenylcyclopropenone sensitization with weekly scalp DPC. One entry per CDR3 protein results from TCRdb running MiXCR on the RACE reads. The table lists tens of thousands of distinct CDR3 sequences, over 9% of them singletons. The TCR comes from a woman aged 40 to 55 with alopecia areata. Some clones in this sample may be carry-over from other donors' samples. This specimen consisted of whole blood, obtained in connection with sensitization to the hapten diphenylcyclopropenone (DPC). V usage is TRBV29-1 and J usage is TRBJ2-3, with D uncertain. The CDR3 coding sequence is TGCAGCGTTGCTGGGGAACCCAGCACAGATACGCAGTATTTT. Translated, it gives CSVAGEPSTDTQYF.